A single T cell receptor (beta chain) is shown here with its context. The sample comes from a study of blood T cell repertoires in COVID-19. Trimming removed 4 bases at V and 9 bases at J, with 7 bases between. This CDR3 is built from 11 residues. The assay was immunoSEQ multiplex PCR, and TCRdb's table has in-frame clones only and misses some. Of 300,000 to 400,000 clones listed, about 86% are singletons. The TCR sequence derives from a woman in her thirties or forties with acute COVID-19. The sample comprised PBMCs or T cells enriched from blood (not recorded which). This chain uses TRBV12-3 or TRBV12-4 with TRBJ1-3, with a tentative D call TRBD1 (6 bases). CDR3 amino acids: CASSSRGTIYF. The CDR3 DNA follows: TGTGCCAGCAGTTCCAGGGGCACCATATATTTT.